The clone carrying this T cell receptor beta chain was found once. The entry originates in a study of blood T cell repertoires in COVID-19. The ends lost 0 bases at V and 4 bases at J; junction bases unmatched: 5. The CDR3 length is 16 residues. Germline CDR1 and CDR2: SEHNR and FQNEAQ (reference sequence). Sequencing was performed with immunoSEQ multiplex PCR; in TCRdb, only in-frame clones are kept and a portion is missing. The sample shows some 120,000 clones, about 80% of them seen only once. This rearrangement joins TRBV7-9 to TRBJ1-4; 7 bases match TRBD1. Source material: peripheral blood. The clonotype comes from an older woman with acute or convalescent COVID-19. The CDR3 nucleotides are TGTGCCAGCAGCTTAGCGGGGACAGTTATTAATGAAAAACTGTTTTTT. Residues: CASSLAGTVINEKLFF.